This T cell receptor (beta chain) was identified in a study of OX40 agonist ivuxolimab in advanced cancers. The CDR3 length is 16 residues. Trimming cost V 5 bases and J 0 bases, with 14 bases left between them. Germline-derived CDR1 and CDR2 are MNHEY and SMNVEV (reference sequence). Produced via immunoSEQ multiplex PCR; TCRdb's table is partial and in-frame only. Altogether around 66,000 clones are present, roughly 80% being singletons, with the ten largest covering over 6.5%. The sample in question was CD4+ or CD8+ T cells sorted from blood, obtained in a trial of the OX40 agonist ivuxolimab. This clonotype was obtained from an adult with an advanced solid tumor such as melanoma, head and neck, liver or kidney cancer. The chain couples TRBV27 to TRBJ1-3, with D unresolved. For the CDR3, the DNA is TGTGCCAGCAGTCCCCTGACTGGCTACTCTGGAAACACCATATATTTT. This encodes CASSPLTGYSGNTIYF.